The 31 T cell receptor beta chains below were found in one sample sequenced in a study of patients and donors after allogeneic stem cell transplantation. TCRdb independently ran MiXCR on the RT-PCR reads; one entry per CDR3 protein. The sample has about 410,000 distinct CDR3 sequences, under 20% seen once. The sequenced sample was blood, either unsorted or a sorted T cell fraction (not recorded which). The receptors shown here come from a human donor who was either an allogeneic HSCT recipient or a stem cell or donor lymphocyte infusion donor (not recorded which). It is not recorded whose cells these are; they may come from a transplant donor.

This clonotype was counted a few times. The V and J genes are TRBV7-9 and TRBJ2-1; no definite D call. Between the trimmed V and J ends, which lost 1 base and 6 bases, there was a span of 7 bases. The CDR3 has 13 residues. In germline, CDR1 is SEHNR, CDR2 FQNEAQ (reference sequence). The CDR3 DNA reads TGTGCCAGCAGCTTAGAGGTAGCCAATGAGCAGTTCTTC. Protein sequence: CASSLEVANEQFF.

This clonotype was found many times. The rearrangement links TRBV29-1 to TRBJ2-7; TRBD1 aligns across 10 bases. Looked up from germline, CDR1 is SQVTM and CDR2 is ANQGSEA. V lost 4 bases, J lost 5 bases, and 2 bases stayed unmatched. This CDR3 comprises 12 residues. The CDR3 DNA reads as TGCAGCGTTGTGGGGACAGGGGACGAGCAGTACTTC. Its translation is CSVVGTGDEQYF.

This clonotype has a handful of counts. The V call is TRBV6-1, the J call TRBJ2-7; weak D call: TRBD2 (5 bases). The CDR3 is 14 amino acids. Germline-derived CDR1 and CDR2 are MNHNS and SASEGT. V lost 6 bases, J lost 2 bases, and 14 bases lay in between. This chain's CDR3 is CASSGLPEAYEQYF. In DNA, the CDR3 is TGTGCCAGCAGCGGACTCCCGGAAGCCTACGAGCAGTACTTC.

This clonotype has only a few counts. Here the CDR3 DNA reads TGCAGGGCCGCCCGGGGCACAGATACGCAGTATTTT. Translated, it gives CRAARGTDTQYF. The chain carries TRBV20-1 and TRBJ2-3; D is unresolved. The CDR3 runs 12 residues. Germline values: CDR1 DFQATT, CDR2 SNEGSKA (reference sequence).

The chain couples TRBV18 to TRBJ2-1, with D possibly being TRBD1 (6 bases). Trimming took off 3 bases at V and 3 bases at J, with 18 bases between the two ends. This CDR3 comprises 17 residues. Germline CDR1 and CDR2: KGHSH and LQKENI. CDR3 protein: CASSPLQGQEFYNEQFF. The CDR3 region has the DNA TGTGCCAGCTCACCGCTACAGGGTCAGGAGTTCTACAATGAGCAGTTCTTC. The variable domain in full, with the rest retrieved from reference TRBV18 and TRBJ2-1, is NAGVMQNPRHLVRRRGQEARLRCSPMKGHSHVYWYRQLPEEGLKFMVYLQKENIIDESGMPKERFSAEFPKEGPSILRIQQVVRGDSAAYFCASSPLQGQEFYNEQFFGPGTRLTVL.

V usage is TRBV18 and J usage is TRBJ2-1, with 8 bases aligning to TRBD2. The CDR3 runs to 14 residues. V trimming: 6 bases; J trimming: 8 bases; junction bases outside the gene matches: 9. Germline assignment: CDR1 KGHSH and CDR2 LQKENI. The CDR3 region has the DNA TGTGCCAGCTCTTCGGGACTAGGTTACGATGAGCAGTTCTTC. It is translated as CASSSGLGYDEQFF.

V usage is TRBV3-1 and J usage is TRBJ2-1; a possible D gene is TRBD2 (6 bases). Trimming pared 4 bases from V and 3 bases from J, leaving 13 bases between. This CDR3 contains 15 residues. Germline V CDR1 and CDR2: LGHDT, YNNKEL (reference sequence). CDR3 sequence reads: CASSRMAGLYNEQFF. CDR3 in DNA: TGTGCCAGCAGCCGCATGGCGGGACTCTACAATGAGCAGTTCTTC.

J is TRBJ1-2 and V is TRBV2, with 10 bases lining up with TRBD1. The junction had 1 base not matched to a gene; V was cut back by 0 bases and J by 3 bases. Germline V gene lookup returns CDR1 SNHLY and CDR2 FYNNEI. The CDR3 is made up of 15 amino acids. CDR3 DNA: TGTGCCAGCAGTGAAGCAGGGACAGGGGACTATGGCTACACCTTC. Protein product: CASSEAGTGDYGYTF.

The genes are TRBV6-1 and TRBJ2-1, with 10 bases lining up with TRBD1. The V gene end was trimmed by 7 bases and the J gene end by 8 bases; junction bases not matched to a gene: 14. Germline loops: CDR1 MNHNS, CDR2 SASEGT. CDR3 length: 16 amino acids. CDR3 in DNA: TGTGCCAGCACTATACGACAGGGGGCGCGTCTCCATGAGCAGTTCTTC. Translating gives CASTIRQGARLHEQFF.

This sequence joins TRBV7-8 and TRBJ1-2, with unresolved D. The CDR3 length is 13 residues. V was trimmed by 5 bases and J by 3 bases, leaving 10 bases between them. Germline V gives CDR1 SGHVS, CDR2 FQNEAQ. The DNA for the CDR3 is TGTGCCAGCAGCAACCAAGTCCACTATGGCTACACCTTC. Encoded protein: CASSNQVHYGYTF. The variable domain in full, completed from reference TRBV7-8 and TRBJ1-2, reads GAGVSQSPRYKVAKRGQDVALRCDPISGHVSLFWYQQALGQGPEFLTYFQNEAQLDKSGLPSDRFFAERPEGSVSTLKIQRTQQEDSAVYLCASSNQVHYGYTFGSGTRLTVV.

CDR3 amino acids: CASSQTRLPNEKLFF. The CDR3 nucleotides are TGTGCCAGCAGCCAGACACGGCTTCCAAATGAAAAACTGTTTTTT. This sequence joins TRBV16 and TRBJ1-4; D is ambiguous. This CDR3 is 15 amino acids long. V was pared by 3 bases and J by 5 bases, with 13 bases between. Germline CDR1 and CDR2: KGHSY and FQNENV. The full variable domain, its missing parts supplied by reference TRBV16 and TRBJ1-4, is GEEVAQTPKHLVRGEGQKAKLYCAPIKGHSYVFWYQQVLKNEFKFLISFQNENVFDETGMPKERFSAKCLPNSPCSLEIQATKLEDSAVYFCASSQTRLPNEKLFFGSGTQLSVL.

The chain joins TRBV2 to TRBJ2-1; 12 nucleotides match TRBD2. Germline V gene lookup returns CDR1 SNHLY and CDR2 FYNNEI. CDR3 size: 13 residues. CDR3 nucleotides: TGTGCTAGCGGACTAGCGGGGTACAATGAGCAGTTCTTC. This codes for CASGLAGYNEQFF.

This clonotype was counted only a few times. The CDR3 nucleotides read TGTGCCAGCAGCCATGGACAGCCCTTGAGCTACACCTTC. Translating it yields CASSHGQPLSYTF. The chain employs TRBV5-4 and TRBJ1-2, with D tentatively TRBD1 (6 bases). Germline V lookup: CDR1 SGHNT, CDR2 YYREEE (reference sequence). The CDR3 has 13 residues. Trimming left V 4 bases short and J 9 bases short, with 16 bases between.

The chain links TRBV2 to TRBJ1-1, with D possibly TRBD1 on 5 matching bases. The ends were cut back, 4 bases at V and 3 bases at J, with 15 bases in the middle. CDR1 is SNHLY and CDR2 is FYNNEI in the germline V gene. The CDR3 spans 15 residues. The chain's CDR3 is CASSALRDPYTEAFF. In DNA, the CDR3 is TGTGCCAGCAGTGCACTGCGGGACCCCTACACTGAAGCTTTCTTT.

J is TRBJ1-1 and V is TRBV29-1; TRBD1 might be the D (6 bases). Germline V gene sequence: CDR1 SQVTM, CDR2 ANQGSEA. The CDR3 consists of 14 residues. V was trimmed by 7 bases and J by 5 bases, leaving 20 bases between them. In DNA, the CDR3 is TGCAGCGGCATACAGGGATCGAAGGGAACTGAAGCTTTCTTT. It specifies CSGIQGSKGTEAFF.

The J gene is TRBJ2-2, the V gene TRBV18, with D uncertain. The germline CDR1 and CDR2 sequences are KGHSH and LQKENI. The CDR3 extends over 14 amino acids. Trimming left V 1 base short and J 0 bases short, with 3 bases between. Here the CDR3 reads CASSPLSNTGELFF. The CDR3 nucleotides are TGTGCCAGCTCACCACTCTCGAACACCGGGGAGCTGTTTTTT.

Only a few counts were recorded for this clonotype. The rearrangement uses TRBV19 and TRBJ1-5; 7 bases agree with TRBD1. This CDR3 has 16 residues. V dropped 3 bases and J dropped 0; count of bases not matched to a gene: 5. Germline lookup yields CDR1 LNHDA and CDR2 SQIVND (reference sequence). The CDR3 region is CASSMTAGGSNQPQHF. In DNA, the CDR3 is TGTGCCAGTAGTATGACGGCAGGGGGTAGCAATCAGCCCCAGCATTTT.

A word on this clonotype: Possible read error: a much larger clone is one base away. This chain connects TRBV12-3 or TRBV12-4 to TRBJ1-1; D not certain. Trimming removed 6 bases at V and 1 base at J, with 12 bases between. This CDR3 is 14 amino acids long. The CDR3 sequence: CASRQGPRNTEAFF. CDR3 DNA sequence: TGTGCCAGCAGACAAGGACCGAGGAACACTGAAGCTTTCTTT.

This clonotype showed up just a few times. The V gene is TRBV27, the J gene TRBJ2-1; 12 nucleotides align to TRBD1. Germline V gene sequence: CDR1 MNHEY, CDR2 SMNVEV (reference sequence). After removal of 6 bases from V and 8 bases from J, the junction contained 11 bases not matched to a gene. CDR3 length equals 16 residues. CDR3 nucleotide sequence: TGTGCCAGCAGATTGGCCTTTGGGACAGGGGGCTATGAGCAGTTCTTC. Protein product: CASRLAFGTGGYEQFF.

This clonotype was observed at least ten times. The V gene is TRBV19, the J gene TRBJ2-5; D possibly matches TRBD1 or TRBD2 (5 bases each). The germline V gene has CDR1 LNHDA and CDR2 SQIVND (reference sequence). Trimming pared 3 bases from V and 5 bases from J, leaving 16 bases between. The CDR3 is made up of 15 amino acids. The CDR3 loop is CASSIHGTESETQYF. CDR3 DNA: TGTGCCAGTAGTATCCACGGGACGGAGTCTGAGACCCAGTACTTC. The variable domain in full, completed from reference TRBV19 and TRBJ2-5, reads DGGITQSPKYLFRKEGQNVTLSCEQNLNHDAMYWYRQDPGQGLRLIYYSQIVNDFQKGDIAEGYSVSREKKESFPLTVTSAQKNPTAFYLCASSIHGTESETQYFGPGTRLLVL.

This clonotype turned up a few times. The chain joins TRBV12-3 or TRBV12-4 to TRBJ1-1; D gene unclear. This CDR3 comprises 13 residues. The germline V and J ends were trimmed by 4 bases and 4 bases, with 10 bases remaining between them. DNA of the CDR3: TGTGCCAGCAGTTCGTGGGAGGGCACTGAAGCTTTCTTT. This gives the protein CASSSWEGTEAFF.

The chain combines TRBV29-1 with TRBJ2-1; weak D call: TRBD1 (5 bases). Per the germline V gene, CDR1 is SQVTM and CDR2 is ANQGSEA. Deletions cut 6 bases from V and 16 bases from J, with 19 bases between. CDR3 size: 11 residues. The CDR3 coding sequence is TGCAGCGTGGTCTACAGGCCCGGATTTTTCTTC. Translation: CSVVYRPGFFF.

This clonotype was counted between two and nine times. The chain recombines TRBV18 with TRBJ1-2; D call uncertain. V was trimmed by 3 bases and J by 2 bases, leaving 7 bases between them. This CDR3 has 13 amino acids. The germline gives CDR1 KGHSH, CDR2 LQKENI. CDR3 nucleotides: TGTGCCAGCTCACCGGAGCAGAACTATGGCTACACCTTC. Amino acid sequence: CASSPEQNYGYTF.

V is TRBV9 and J is TRBJ2-5; D unresolved. Trimming removed 3 bases from V and 3 bases from J, with 12 bases in between. The V gene's germline CDR1 is SGDLS and CDR2 YYNGEE. The CDR3 is 14 amino acids. CDR3 region: CASSASKNKETQYF. The CDR3 DNA is TGTGCCAGCAGCGCTTCAAAGAATAAAGAGACCCAGTACTTC.

The chain joins TRBV28 to TRBJ1-5; D is ambiguous. Trimming cost V 10 bases and J 8 bases, with 15 bases left between them. The CDR3 covers 12 residues. Per the germline V gene, CDR1 is MDHEN and CDR2 is SYDVKM. The CDR3 spells CANSPTVEPQHF. The CDR3 DNA follows: TGTGCCAACAGCCCTACGGTGGAGCCCCAGCATTTT.

This clonotype was counted only a few times. This chain joins TRBV5-1 and TRBJ1-1, with TRBD1 matching over 9 bases. The J segment lost 6 bases and the V segment lost 3 bases, leaving 6 bases of the junction unmatched. From germline, CDR1 is SGHRS and CDR2 YFSETQ. The CDR3 is made up of 14 amino acids. CDR3 coding DNA: TGCGCCAGCAGCTCAATGGACAGGGGAGCTGAAGCTTTCTTT. Its translation is CASSSMDRGAEAFF.

The V gene is TRBV4-3, the J gene TRBJ1-2; D gene ambiguous. The V end was cut by 0 bases, the J end by 5 bases, with 10 bases between. The CDR3 consists of 14 residues. CDR1 is LGHNA and CDR2 is YSLEER in the germline V gene. This CDR3 reads CASSQDAGGYGYTF. The CDR3 DNA follows: TGCGCCAGCAGCCAAGATGCGGGAGGGTATGGCTACACCTTC.

V is TRBV20-1 and J is TRBJ1-2; a weak D match, TRBD1 (5 bases). The V end was cut by 6 bases, the J end by 8 bases, with 13 bases between. CDR1 DFQATT and CDR2 SNEGSKA come from the germline V gene (reference sequence). The CDR3 extends over 11 amino acids. As DNA, the CDR3 is TGCAGTGCCAAAGAGGGGTGGGGCTACACCTTC. Its protein is CSAKEGWGYTF.

The chain links TRBV6-5 to TRBJ2-1, with TRBD2 matching 7 bases. CDR3 length: 15 amino acids. V shed 4 bases, J shed 12 bases, and the junction held 15 bases outside the gene matches. Germline CDR1 and CDR2: MNHEY and SVGAGI. The CDR3 sequence: CASSSLGRGSIVQFF. The CDR3 DNA reads TGTGCCAGCAGTTCCCTGGGGAGGGGAAGTATCGTGCAGTTCTTC.

This clonotype occurred a few times. This chain uses TRBV3-1 with TRBJ2-2; 8 bases map to TRBD2. In germline, CDR1 is LGHDT, CDR2 YNNKEL (reference sequence). V gave up 1 base and J gave up 4 bases; unmatched junction bases: 2. There are 15 residues in the CDR3. The CDR3 DNA is TGTGCCAGCAGCCAAGGCGGGGGGATCACCGGGGAGCTGTTTTTT. It yields the protein CASSQGGGITGELFF.

This clonotype was detected a few times. CDR3 sequence: CASSLEPNQPQHF. Written as DNA, the CDR3 is TGTGCCAGCAGCTTAGAGCCTAATCAGCCCCAGCATTTT. V gene TRBV7-3 combines with J gene TRBJ1-5, with no clear D. The CDR3 consists of 13 residues. V was clipped by 2 bases and J by 4 bases, with 6 bases between them. Germline lookup yields CDR1 SGHTA and CDR2 FQGTGA.